This T cell receptor (beta chain) is drawn from a study of graft-versus-host responses after intestinal transplantation (dated by TCRdb to 2020 to 2022). In terms of the full investigation: Recipients received multivisceral, liver-intestinal, or isolated intestinal transplants. Alloreactive clones were identified by sequencing pre-transplant mixed lymphocyte reaction products and comparing them with unstimulated pre-transplant donor and recipient T cells. Graft-versus-host and host-versus-graft alloreactive T cell clones were tracked in the graft, circulation and bone marrow after intestinal transplantation using bulk TCR-beta CDR3 sequencing. A cohort of about 26 intestinal transplant recipients, including one retransplant, was enrolled, and 3 patients lacking pretransplant specimens were excluded. Rather than being sequenced by the commercial service, samples from three later patients were sequenced in-house on an Illumina MiSeq and processed with MiXCR. Every recipient was given anti-thymocyte globulin induction, followed by around three years of maintenance tacrolimus and steroids. A peak of at least 4% donor T cells among recipient peripheral blood mononuclear cells was the definition used for donor T cell macrochimerism. Paper-wide results and their limitations: GvH clones were detected in recipient bone marrow, and some of these GvH clones were observed earlier in ileal mucosa or blood, consistent with an intestinal mucosal origin. In the allografts of patients with donor T cell macrochimerism, GvH to HvG T cell clonal ratios were high. Early after transplant, declines in HvG clones were associated with peak levels of circulating GvH clones. Conclusions were limited by the relatively low number and heterogeneity of intestinal transplant patients.

Preparation of the library involved the immunoSEQ multiplex PCR assay. In most patients, genomic DNA was isolated using the Qiagen DNeasy Blood and Tissue Kit and sent frozen to Adaptive Biotechnologies for TCR sequencing. For most patients, genomic DNA was subjected to high-throughput TCR-beta CDR3 sequencing by Adaptive Biotechnologies. The authors processed their data as follows. Adaptive's ImmunoSEQ software was the source of the TCR sequencing data for fewer than 20 patients, while three other patients were processed with MiXCR and VDJtools. To correct CD4 versus CD8 sorting errors, sequences present in both subsets at a frequency ratio below 5:1 were removed. CDR3 nucleotide sequences shared between donor and recipient were removed because their origin could not be assigned. To be classed as alloreactive, a clone needed at least 2-fold expansion over unstimulated cells and a minimum CFSE-low frequency of 0.002% (template counts) or 0.001% (read counts). Clones detected in sequenced pre-transplant spleen, lymph node, or MLR CFSE-low populations of the donor or recipient were defined as mappable. The cumulative frequency of alloreactive clones was calculated as a percentage of all sequences, weighted by copy number. Here the immuneACCESS table is served through TCRdb, limited to in-frame sequences with V and J called. Missing clones are a known gap in these copies; in checked studies unresolved V genes cover under half, and the rest lacks a known reason. V and J calls and clone size are copied from that table; D and trimming were computed from the DNA. The sample table records about 13,000 clones; about 36% of these occur just once. The ten largest clones capture around 1% of the sample.

Sample time point, as interpreted from the label and publication: cells obtained before transplantation from donor or recipient. In mixed lymphocyte reactions, some 200,000 CFSE-labeled pre-transplant responders were plated with some 200,000 irradiated violet-dye-labeled stimulators and cultured for less than seven days. Proliferating CD3+CD4+CFSE-low and CD3+CD8+CFSE-low responder cells were FACS-sorted on a BD Influx sorter after the mixed lymphocyte reaction. This clone was found a few times. No base quality values were provided; no much bigger clone lies one nucleotide off. The source of this sequence is a human patient who received an intestinal transplant. This sample comprised alloreactive CD4+ T cells from a mixed lymphocyte reaction culture, obtained before intestinal transplant. The sample's cell subset or site label, decoded: CFSE-low proliferating T cells sorted from approximately 6-day pre-transplant mixed lymphocyte reaction (GvH or HvG direction).

The nucleotide sequence reads TGTGCCAGCATCGCTGGCCCTTTCTATGGCTACACCTTC. This encodes CASIAGPFYGYTF. The V gene is TRBV6-1 and the J gene is TRBJ1-2; no D gene is confidently identified. Taken from cysteine to phenylalanine, the CDR3 has 13 residues. CDR3 DNA is the only sequence kept; it has 39 bases, read in frame from the first base. The junction carries 13 bases between V and J, which are trimmed by 7 bases and 4 bases respectively. Reading the germline V gene gives CDR1 MNHNS and CDR2 SASEGT.